The rows below give T cell receptor beta chains drawn from one sample of a study of identifying expanded T cells in peripheral blood. The table came from immunoSEQ multiplex PCR; TCRdb's copy has only in-frame clones and leaves some out. The sample yields over 90,000 clones, around 90% seen once. The sequenced material came from blood. The receptors were gathered from a person between 18 and 69 years old in good health. The CDR3 runs from the conserved cysteine through the conserved F or W. D genes are given only for firm matches. Expanded clones get a size class; other rows say once, few or many, or leave the size out.

D gene: NA; J gene: TRBJ1-6; V gene: TRBV18; clone size: NA; CDR3 DNA: TGTGCCAGCTCCCCCCGGACAGTCGCGAATTCACCCCTCCACTTT; CDR3 protein: CASSPRTVANSPLHF
D gene: TRBD2; J gene: TRBJ2-1; V gene: TRBV9; clone size: NA; CDR3 DNA: TGTGCCAGCAGCGTACTAGCGGGACGTGAGCAGTTCTTC; CDR3 protein: CASSVLAGREQFF
D gene: NA; J gene: TRBJ1-2; V gene: TRBV7-9; clone size: NA; CDR3 DNA: TGTGCCAGCAGCCCTCCGGGCCCGAGACCTAACTATGGCTACACCTTC; CDR3 protein: CASSPPGPRPNYGYTF
D gene: NA; J gene: TRBJ2-3; V gene: TRBV7-2; clone size: NA; CDR3 DNA: TGTGCCAGCAGTCCCGGGGGTTTTCCTAGCACAGATACGCAGTATTTT; CDR3 protein: CASSPGGFPSTDTQYF
D gene: NA; J gene: TRBJ2-5; V gene: TRBV5-1; clone size: few; CDR3 DNA: TGCGCCAGCAGCTTCGCGGGGGCGAGGGGAGAGACCCAGTACTTC; CDR3 protein: CASSFAGARGETQYF
D gene: TRBD2; J gene: TRBJ2-5; V gene: TRBV6-1; clone size: NA; CDR3 DNA: TGTGCCAGTAGCGGGGGGGCCTCGGAGACCCAGTACTTC; CDR3 protein: CASSGGASETQYF
D gene: NA; J gene: TRBJ1-4; V gene: TRBV5-1; clone size: NA; CDR3 DNA: TGCGCCAGCAGCTTGGGGGCAGGCCCCAATGAAAAACTGTTTTTT; CDR3 protein: CASSLGAGPNEKLFF
D gene: NA; J gene: TRBJ2-7; V gene: TRBV5-6; clone size: NA; CDR3 DNA: TGTGCCAGCAGCTTTACTACAGGGAGCTCCTACGAGCAGTACTTC; CDR3 protein: CASSFTTGSSYEQYF
D gene: NA; J gene: TRBJ2-3; V gene: TRBV1; clone size: NA; CDR3 DNA: TGCACCAGCAGCCATGGTGCCCCTAACGGGGGGACCCCAGATACGCAGTATTTT; CDR3 protein: CTSSHGAPNGGTPDTQYF
D gene: TRBD2; J gene: TRBJ2-5; V gene: TRBV7-7; clone size: NA; CDR3 DNA: TGTGCCAGCAGCTTAGAGGGTCCAGCGGGAGGGCCAGGGCAAGAGACCCAGTACTTC; CDR3 protein: CASSLEGPAGGPGQETQYF
D gene: NA; J gene: TRBJ2-7; V gene: TRBV27; clone size: NA; CDR3 DNA: TGTGCCAGCAGTTCGCGCGGGACAAATATCTACGAGCAGTACTTC; CDR3 protein: CASSSRGTNIYEQYF
D gene: NA; J gene: TRBJ2-3; V gene: TRBV28; clone size: once; CDR3 DNA: TGTGCCAGCAGCTCCCACGGGCTACCCACAGATACGCAGTATTTT; CDR3 protein: CASSSHGLPTDTQYF
D gene: NA; J gene: TRBJ1-4; V gene: TRBV5-6; clone size: NA; CDR3 DNA: TGTGCCAGCAGCTTGGTTGCAACTAATGAAAAACTGTTTTTT; CDR3 protein: CASSLVATNEKLFF
D gene: NA; J gene: TRBJ1-1; V gene: TRBV6-5; clone size: NA; CDR3 DNA: TGTGCCAGCAGTAACAGGGTGGGTGAAGCTTTCTTT; CDR3 protein: CASSNRVGEAFF
D gene: NA; J gene: TRBJ2-3; V gene: TRBV4-3; clone size: NA; CDR3 DNA: TGCGCCAGCAGCCAAGAGGGCCCATGGGGGGTACATACGCAGTATTTT; CDR3 protein: CASSQEGPWGVHTQYF